The source of this TCR beta chain is a study of blood T cells in healthy people across ages. For the second PCR, which ran for roughly 6 to 12 cycles, a sample-barcoded 5' primer and a J-beta primer mix were used. Every cDNA was tagged by a template-switch adaptor with 12 random nucleotides. TCRdb independently ran MiXCR on the 5' RACE reads; one entry per CDR3 protein. The table shows some 1.7 million distinct CDR3 sequences, with roughly 27% occurring only once. The germline V gene has CDR1 SGHTA and CDR2 FQGNSA. V lost 5 bases and J lost 3; bases outside the gene matches: 6. CDR3 length: 15 residues. This clonotype was seen a few times. What it recognizes is unknown. This could be a read error, since a much larger clone is one nucleotide away. Points from the study as a whole: Roughly linearly, TCR beta diversity per million T cells fell as age increased. Diversity was higher, and naive CD4+ cells more numerous, in long-lived donors than in aged donors.

Each donor had 9 to 10 milliliters of peripheral blood drawn. The TCR was taken from a woman in her thirties in good health. V usage is TRBV7-2 and J usage is TRBJ2-1; 8 bases align to TRBD1. What was sequenced was blood. Here the CDR3 reads CASSPTGAVYNEQFF. CDR3 sequence (DNA): TGTGCCAGCAGCCCGACAGGGGCCGTCTACAATGAGCAGTTCTTC.